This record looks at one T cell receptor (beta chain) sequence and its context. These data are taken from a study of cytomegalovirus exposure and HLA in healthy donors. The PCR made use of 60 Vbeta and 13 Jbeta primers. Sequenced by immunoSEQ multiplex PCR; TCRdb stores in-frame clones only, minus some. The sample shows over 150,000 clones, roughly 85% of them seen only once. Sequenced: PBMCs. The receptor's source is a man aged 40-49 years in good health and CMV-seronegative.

CDR3 DNA: TGTGCCAGCAGCTTAGGGGCCAGAAACACTGAAGCTTTCTTT. As protein: CASSLGARNTEAFF. The chain links TRBV11-2 to TRBJ1-1; D remains unclear. From germline, CDR1 is SGHAT and CDR2 FQNNGV. The CDR3 loop spans 14 amino acids. Trimming shortened V by 1 base and J by 2 bases, and 8 bases separated the two germline ends.